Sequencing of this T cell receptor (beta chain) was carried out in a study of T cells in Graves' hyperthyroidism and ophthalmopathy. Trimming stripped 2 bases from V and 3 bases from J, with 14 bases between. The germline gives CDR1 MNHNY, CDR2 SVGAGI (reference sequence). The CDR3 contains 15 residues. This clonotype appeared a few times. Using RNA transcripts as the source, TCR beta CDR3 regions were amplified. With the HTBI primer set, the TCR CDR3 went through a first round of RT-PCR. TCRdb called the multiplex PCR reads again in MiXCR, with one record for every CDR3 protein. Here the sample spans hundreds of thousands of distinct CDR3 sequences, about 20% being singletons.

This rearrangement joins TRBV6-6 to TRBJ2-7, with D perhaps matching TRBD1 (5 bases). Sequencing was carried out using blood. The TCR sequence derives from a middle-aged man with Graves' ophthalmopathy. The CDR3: CASSYTLGLVYEQYF. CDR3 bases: TGTGCCAGCAGTTACACCCTGGGGCTGGTCTACGAGCAGTACTTC.